The 5 T cell receptor beta chains presented below share a single source sample, sequenced in a study of T-cell memory formation after mild COVID-19. Via MiXCR, TCRdb re-called the 5' RACE reads, giving one row per CDR3 protein. The data show roughly 410,000 distinct CDR3 sequences, 20% to 30% seen once. Material: PBMCs or a T cell subset sorted from them (not recorded which). All receptors derive from an adult woman who had mild COVID-19 (a few samples of this study predate the infection). Cell type and time point are not known.

CDR3 in amino acids: CASTGIESNRGKTFF. The CDR3 DNA follows: TGTGCCAGCACCGGAATTGAGAGTAATCGGGGGAAAACTTTCTTT. The chain carries TRBV27 and TRBJ1-1, with a weak D call TRBD1 (5 bases). Trimming shortened V by 7 bases and J by 12 bases, and 27 bases separated the two germline ends. Germline CDR1 reads MNHEY; CDR2 reads SMNVEV (reference sequence). CDR3 length equals 15 residues.

This clonotype was counted only a few times. The rearrangement uses TRBV5-1 and TRBJ1-3; D is possibly TRBD1 (6 bases). V lost 6 bases, J lost 2 bases, and 21 bases lay in between. The CDR3 is made up of 17 amino acids. Germline values: CDR1 SGHRS, CDR2 YFSETQ. Here the CDR3 DNA reads TGCGCCAGCACAGAAACAGGGTATCTTAGCCCTGGAAACACCATATATTTT. Translated, it gives CASTETGYLSPGNTIYF.

J is TRBJ2-1 and V is TRBV12-5; D is tentatively TRBD1 or TRBD2 (5 bases each). The CDR3 spans 16 residues. Germline CDR1 reads LGHNT; CDR2 reads FRNRAP. Trimming removed 0 bases at V and 2 bases at J, with 11 bases between. The CDR3 loop is CASGLVRGTTYNEQFF. The CDR3 bases are TGTGCTAGTGGTTTGGTCCGAGGGACGACCTACAATGAGCAGTTCTTC. Filled out from reference TRBV12-5 and TRBJ2-1, the complete variable domain reads DARVTQTPRHKVTEMGQEVTMRCQPILGHNTVFWYRQTMMQGLELLAYFRNRAPLDDSGMPKDRFSAEMPDATLATLKIQPSEPRDSAVYFCASGLVRGTTYNEQFFGPGTRLTVL.

This rearrangement joins TRBV15 to TRBJ1-5; a possible D gene is TRBD1 (5 bases). The CDR3 extends over 16 amino acids. V gave up 0 bases and J gave up 3 bases, with 12 bases separating them. Germline lookup yields CDR1 LNHNV and CDR2 YYDKDF (reference sequence). CDR3 in DNA: TGTGCCACCAGCAGAGAGGGGCCGGGGACCAATCAGCCCCAGCATTTT. This gives the protein CATSREGPGTNQPQHF.

This clonotype appeared a few times. The gene calls are TRBV7-3 and TRBJ2-1; TRBD2 agrees at 14 bases. This CDR3 is built from 16 residues. Germline CDR1 reads SGHTA; CDR2 reads FQGTGA. The V and J ends lost 5 bases and 7 bases, in that order; junction bases with no gene match: 7. The CDR3 DNA sequence: TGTGCCAGCAGCCCAATCGGGACTAGCGGGGGAAATGAGCAGTTCTTC. Residues: CASSPIGTSGGNEQFF.